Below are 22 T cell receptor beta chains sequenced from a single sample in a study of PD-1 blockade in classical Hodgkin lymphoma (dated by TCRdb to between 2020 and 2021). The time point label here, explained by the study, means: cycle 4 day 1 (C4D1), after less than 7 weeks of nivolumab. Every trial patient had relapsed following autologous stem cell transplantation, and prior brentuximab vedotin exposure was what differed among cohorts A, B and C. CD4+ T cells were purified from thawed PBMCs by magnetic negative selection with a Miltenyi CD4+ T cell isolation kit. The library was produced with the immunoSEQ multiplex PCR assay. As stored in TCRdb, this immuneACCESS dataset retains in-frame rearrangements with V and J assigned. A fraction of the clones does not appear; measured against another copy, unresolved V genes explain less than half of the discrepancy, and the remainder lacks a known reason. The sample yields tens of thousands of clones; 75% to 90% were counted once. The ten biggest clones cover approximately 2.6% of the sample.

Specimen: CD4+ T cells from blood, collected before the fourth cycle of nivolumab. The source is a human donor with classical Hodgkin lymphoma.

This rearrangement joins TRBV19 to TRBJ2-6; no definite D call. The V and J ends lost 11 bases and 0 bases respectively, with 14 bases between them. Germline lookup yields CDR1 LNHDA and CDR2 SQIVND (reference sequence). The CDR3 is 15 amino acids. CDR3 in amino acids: CAAKETHSGANVLTF. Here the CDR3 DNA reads TGTGCCGCCAAAGAGACTCACTCTGGGGCCAACGTCCTGACTTTC.

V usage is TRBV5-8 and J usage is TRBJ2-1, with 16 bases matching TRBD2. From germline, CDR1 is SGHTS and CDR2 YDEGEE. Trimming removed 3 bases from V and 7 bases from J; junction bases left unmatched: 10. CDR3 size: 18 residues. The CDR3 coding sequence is TGTGCCAGCAGCTACGGCGGGACTAGCGGGAGGGGAGGGAATGAGCAGTTCTTC. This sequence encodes CASSYGGTSGRGGNEQFF.

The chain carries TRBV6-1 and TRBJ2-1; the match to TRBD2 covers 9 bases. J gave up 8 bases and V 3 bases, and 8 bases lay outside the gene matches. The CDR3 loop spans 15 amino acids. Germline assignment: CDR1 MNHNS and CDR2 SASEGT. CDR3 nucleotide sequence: TGTGCCAGCAGTGAGAGACTAGCGGAGAGCCATGAGCAGTTCTTC. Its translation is CASSERLAESHEQFF.

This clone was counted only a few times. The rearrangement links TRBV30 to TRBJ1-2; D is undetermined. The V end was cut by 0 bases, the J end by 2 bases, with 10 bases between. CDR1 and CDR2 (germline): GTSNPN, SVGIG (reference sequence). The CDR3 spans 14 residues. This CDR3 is CAWSVQTSNYGYTF. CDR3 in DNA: TGTGCCTGGAGTGTCCAGACAAGCAACTATGGCTACACCTTC.

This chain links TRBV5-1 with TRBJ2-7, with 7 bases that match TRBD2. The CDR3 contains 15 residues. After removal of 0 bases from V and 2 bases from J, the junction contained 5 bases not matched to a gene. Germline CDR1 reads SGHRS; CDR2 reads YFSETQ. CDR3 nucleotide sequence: TGCGCCAGCAGCTTGGGCGTGACTAGCCCCTACGAGCAGTACTTC. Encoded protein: CASSLGVTSPYEQYF.

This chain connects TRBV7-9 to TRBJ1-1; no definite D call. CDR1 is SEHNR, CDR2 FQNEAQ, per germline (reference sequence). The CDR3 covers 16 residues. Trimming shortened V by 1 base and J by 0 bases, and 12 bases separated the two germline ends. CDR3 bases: TGTGCCAGCAGCTTAGTTGCCGGACGGATGAACACTGAAGCTTTCTTT. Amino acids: CASSLVAGRMNTEAFF. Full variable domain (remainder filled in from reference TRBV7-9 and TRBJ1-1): DTGVSQNPRHKITKRGQNVTFRCDPISEHNRLYWYRQTLGQGPEFLTYFQNEAQLEKSRLLSDRFSAERPKGSFSTLEIQRTEQGDSAMYLCASSLVAGRMNTEAFFGQGTRLTVV.

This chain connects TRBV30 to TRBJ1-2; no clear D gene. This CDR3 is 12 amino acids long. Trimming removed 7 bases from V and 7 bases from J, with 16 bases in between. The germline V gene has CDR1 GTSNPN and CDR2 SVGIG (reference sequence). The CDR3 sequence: CAFVGPIGGYTF. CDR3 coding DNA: TGTGCCTTTGTCGGCCCTATTGGTGGCTACACCTTC.

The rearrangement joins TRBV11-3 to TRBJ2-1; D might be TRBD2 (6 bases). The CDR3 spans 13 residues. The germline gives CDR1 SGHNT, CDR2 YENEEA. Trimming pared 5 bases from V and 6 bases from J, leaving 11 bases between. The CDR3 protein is CASSPREFNEQFF. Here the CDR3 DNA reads TGTGCCAGCAGCCCACGGGAGTTCAATGAGCAGTTCTTC.

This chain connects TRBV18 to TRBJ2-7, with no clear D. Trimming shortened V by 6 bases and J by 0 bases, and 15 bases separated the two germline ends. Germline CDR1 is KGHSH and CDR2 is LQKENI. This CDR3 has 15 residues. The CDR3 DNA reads TGTGCCAGCTCCCTCGGAACAATACCCTCCTACGAGCAGTACTTC. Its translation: CASSLGTIPSYEQYF.

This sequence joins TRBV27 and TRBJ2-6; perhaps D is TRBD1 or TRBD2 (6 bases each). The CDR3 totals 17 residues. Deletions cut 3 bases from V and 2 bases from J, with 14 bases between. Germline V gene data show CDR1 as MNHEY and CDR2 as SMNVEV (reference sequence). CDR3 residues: CASSFLSGAAGANVLTF. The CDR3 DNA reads TGTGCCAGCAGTTTCCTCTCGGGGGCGGCTGGGGCCAACGTCCTGACTTTC.

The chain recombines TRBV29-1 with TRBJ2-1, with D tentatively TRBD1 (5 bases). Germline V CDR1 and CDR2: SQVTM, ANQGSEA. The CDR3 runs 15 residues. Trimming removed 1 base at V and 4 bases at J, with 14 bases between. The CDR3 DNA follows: TGCAGCGTTGAAGGGGGTCCAGGGCGTTACAATGAGCAGTTCTTC. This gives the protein CSVEGGPGRYNEQFF.

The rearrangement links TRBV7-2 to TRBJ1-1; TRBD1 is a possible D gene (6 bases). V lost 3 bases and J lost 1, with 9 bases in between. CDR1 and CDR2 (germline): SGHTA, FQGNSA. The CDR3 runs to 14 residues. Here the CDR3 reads CASSFGRGNTEAFF. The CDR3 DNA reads TGTGCCAGCAGCTTCGGCAGGGGGAACACTGAAGCTTTCTTT. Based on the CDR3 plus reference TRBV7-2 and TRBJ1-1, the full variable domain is GAGVSQSPSNKVTEKGKDVELRCDPISGHTALYWYRQSLGQGLEFLIYFQGNSAPDKSGLPSDRFSAERTGGSVSTLTIQRTQQEDSAVYLCASSFGRGNTEAFFGQGTRLTVV.

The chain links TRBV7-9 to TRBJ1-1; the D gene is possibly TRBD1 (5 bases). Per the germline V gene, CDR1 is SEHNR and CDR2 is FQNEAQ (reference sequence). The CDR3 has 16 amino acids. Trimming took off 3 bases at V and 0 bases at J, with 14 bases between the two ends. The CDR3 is CASSFPSGRVNTEAFF. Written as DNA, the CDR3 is TGTGCCAGCAGCTTTCCCAGTGGCAGGGTGAACACTGAAGCTTTCTTT.

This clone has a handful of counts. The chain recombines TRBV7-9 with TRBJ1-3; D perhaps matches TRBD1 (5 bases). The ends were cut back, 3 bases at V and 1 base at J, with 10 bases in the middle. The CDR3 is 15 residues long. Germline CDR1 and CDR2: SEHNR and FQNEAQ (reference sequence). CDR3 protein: CASSFQGPSGNTIYF. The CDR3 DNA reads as TGTGCCAGCAGCTTCCAGGGACCGTCTGGAAACACCATATATTTT.

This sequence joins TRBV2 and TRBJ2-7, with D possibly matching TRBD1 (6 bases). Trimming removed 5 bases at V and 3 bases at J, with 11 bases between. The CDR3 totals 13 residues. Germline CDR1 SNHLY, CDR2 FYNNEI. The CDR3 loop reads CASSTDRNYEQYF. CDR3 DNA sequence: TGTGCCAGCAGTACGGACAGAAACTACGAGCAGTACTTC.

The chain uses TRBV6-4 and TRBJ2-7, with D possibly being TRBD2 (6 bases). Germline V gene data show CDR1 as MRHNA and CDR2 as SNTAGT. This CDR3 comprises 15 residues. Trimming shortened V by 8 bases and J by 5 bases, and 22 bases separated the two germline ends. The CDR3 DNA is TGTGCCAGCGAACACCACGGGACTGAGCTTAACGAGCAGTACTTC. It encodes CASEHHGTELNEQYF.

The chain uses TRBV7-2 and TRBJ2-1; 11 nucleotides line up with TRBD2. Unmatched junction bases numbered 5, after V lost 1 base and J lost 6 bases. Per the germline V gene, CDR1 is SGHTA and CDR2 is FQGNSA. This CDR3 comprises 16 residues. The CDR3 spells CASSLGLAGGTNEQFF. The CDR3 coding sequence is TGTGCCAGCAGCTTAGGTCTAGCGGGAGGAACCAATGAGCAGTTCTTC.

CDR3 amino acids: CASSLGAGRSTDTQYF. The CDR3 DNA reads TGTGCCAGCAGCTTAGGAGCAGGGAGGTCCACAGATACGCAGTATTTT. The chain recombines TRBV11-2 with TRBJ2-3, with D possibly matching TRBD2 (6 bases). With 1 base removed from V and 2 bases from J, the gap between germline ends came to 13 bases. This CDR3 contains 16 residues. CDR1 and CDR2 (germline): SGHAT, FQNNGV.

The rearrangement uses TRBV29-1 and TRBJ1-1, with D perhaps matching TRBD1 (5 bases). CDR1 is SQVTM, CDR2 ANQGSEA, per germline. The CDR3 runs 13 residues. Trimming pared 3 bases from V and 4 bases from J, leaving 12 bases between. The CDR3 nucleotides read TGCAGCGTTGATACGGGGGGAGGCACTGAAGCTTTCTTT. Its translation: CSVDTGGGTEAFF.

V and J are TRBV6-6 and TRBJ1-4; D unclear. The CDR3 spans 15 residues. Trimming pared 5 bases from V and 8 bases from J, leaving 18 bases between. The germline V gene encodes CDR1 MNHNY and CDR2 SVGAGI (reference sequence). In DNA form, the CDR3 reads TGTGCCAGCAGTACCCCGGGGAGGGCGGAGGAAAAACTGTTTTTT. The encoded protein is CASSTPGRAEEKLFF.

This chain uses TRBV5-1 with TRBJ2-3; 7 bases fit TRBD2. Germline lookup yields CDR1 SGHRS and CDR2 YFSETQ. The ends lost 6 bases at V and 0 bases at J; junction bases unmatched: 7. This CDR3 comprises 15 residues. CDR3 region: CASTTWGGSTDTQYF. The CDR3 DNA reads TGCGCCAGCACCACTTGGGGAGGGAGCACAGATACGCAGTATTTT.

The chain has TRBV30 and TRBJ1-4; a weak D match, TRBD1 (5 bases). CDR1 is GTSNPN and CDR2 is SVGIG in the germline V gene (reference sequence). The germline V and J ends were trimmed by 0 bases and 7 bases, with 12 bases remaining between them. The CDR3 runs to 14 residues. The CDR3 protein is CAWSVRGVPEKLFF. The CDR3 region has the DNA TGTGCCTGGAGTGTAAGAGGGGTACCTGAAAAACTGTTTTTT.